The rows below give T cell receptor beta chains drawn from one sample of a study of blood T cell repertoires in COVID-19. The method was immunoSEQ multiplex PCR; TCRdb's version includes in-frame clones alone and lacks a portion of them. The data show about 78,000 clones, around 90% seen once. Sequenced material: peripheral blood. These receptors came from a woman older than 75 with active or convalescent COVID-19. Both conserved end residues are part of each CDR3. The D gene is left open where the match is weak. Clone size is given for some rows only: seen once, a few or many times, or a class if the clone is expanded.

clone size | D gene | J gene | V gene | CDR3 length | CDR3 protein | CDR3 DNA
- | - | TRBJ1-6 | TRBV28 | 11 | CASRGNSPLHF | TGTGCCAGCCGGGGAAATTCACCCCTCCACTTT
- | - | TRBJ2-7 | TRBV7-2 | 13 | CASSLGRLYEQYF | TGTGCCAGCAGCTTAGGGCGGCTCTACGAGCAGTACTTC
few | - | TRBJ1-1 | TRBV27 | 11 | CASSRGTEAFF | TGTGCCAGCAGTAGGGGAACTGAAGCTTTCTTT
- | TRBD1 | TRBJ1-2 | TRBV6-6 | 15 | CASSRQGDGNYGYTF | TGTGCCAGCAGCAGACAGGGGGATGGCAACTATGGCTACACCTTC
- | - | TRBJ1-4 | TRBV7-9 | 15 | CASSPGGRTNEKLFF | TGTGCCAGCAGCCCCGGCGGGAGGACTAATGAAAAACTGTTTTTT
once | TRBD1 | TRBJ2-5 | TRBV6-2/TRBV6-3 | 15 | CASSYSGTGQETQYF | TGTGCCAGCAGTTACTCCGGGACAGGCCAAGAGACCCAGTACTTC
- | TRBD1 | TRBJ2-7 | TRBV18 | 14 | CASSSGTVSHEQYF | TGTGCCAGCTCTTCCGGGACAGTGTCCCACGAGCAGTACTTC
- | - | TRBJ1-1 | TRBV28 | 14 | CASTPSTPNTEAFF | TGTGCCAGCACCCCTTCGACACCGAACACTGAAGCTTTCTTT
- | - | TRBJ1-1 | TRBV28 | 13 | CASRPGMNTEAFF | TGTGCCAGCAGGCCGGGGATGAACACTGAAGCTTTCTTT
- | - | TRBJ1-4 | TRBV7-2 | 14 | CASSLAQGIEKLFF | TGTGCCAGCAGCTTAGCGCAGGGGATCGAAAAACTGTTTTTT
- | - | TRBJ2-1 | TRBV5-1 | 17 | CASSLAFAGALGVEQFF | TGCGCCAGCAGCTTGGCTTTTGCTGGGGCGCTTGGGGTTGAGCAGTTCTTC
- | - | TRBJ1-2 | TRBV28 | 13 | CASSASPGLGYTF | TGTGCCAGCAGTGCGAGTCCAGGGCTAGGCTACACCTTC
- | - | TRBJ2-2 | TRBV18 | 15 | CASSPSSTYTGELFF | TGTGCCAGCTCACCGTCTAGCACCTACACCGGGGAGCTGTTTTTT
- | - | TRBJ1-2 | TRBV28 | 15 | CASSGMTGANYGYTF | TGTGCCAGCAGTGGAATGACAGGAGCTAACTATGGCTACACCTTC
- | - | TRBJ1-2 | TRBV30 | 12 | CAWSVFRSGYTF | TGTGCCTGGAGTGTATTTCGTAGTGGCTACACCTTC
- | TRBD1 | TRBJ1-2 | TRBV9 | 15 | CASSGTGGVSYGYTF | TGTGCCAGCAGCGGAACAGGGGGCGTTAGCTATGGCTACACCTTC
- | TRBD1 | TRBJ1-1 | TRBV19 | 14 | CASSIGQGGTEAFF | TGTGCCAGTAGTATCGGACAGGGGGGAACTGAAGCTTTCTTT
- | - | TRBJ2-1 | TRBV5-8 | 16 | CASSLIRGSTYNEQFF | TGTGCCAGCAGCTTAATAAGGGGGAGCACCTACAATGAGCAGTTCTTC
once | - | TRBJ2-2 | TRBV2 | 13 | CASSERDTGELFF | TGTGCCAGCAGTGAGAGGGACACCGGGGAGCTGTTTTTT
- | TRBD1 | TRBJ2-3 | TRBV29-1 | 14 | CSVVQGAGTDTQYF | TGCAGCGTTGTACAGGGGGCTGGCACAGATACGCAGTATTTT
once | TRBD2 | TRBJ2-7 | TRBV27 | 15 | CASSLSPSGSYEQYF | TGTGCCAGCAGTTTATCGCCTAGCGGGAGCTACGAGCAGTACTTC
once | - | TRBJ1-2 | TRBV2 | 15 | CASSPAREGVGGYTF | TGTGCCAGCAGTCCCGCGCGTGAAGGGGTTGGGGGCTACACCTTC
- | TRBD2 | TRBJ2-3 | TRBV27 | 15 | CASSLTSVSSDTQYF | TGTGCCAGCAGTCTGACTAGCGTATCATCTGATACGCAGTATTTT
medium-sized | - | TRBJ2-1 | TRBV5-8 | 15 | CASKLLSAINNEQFF | TGTGCCAGCAAACTCCTTAGCGCGATAAACAATGAGCAGTTCTTC
- | - | TRBJ2-1 | TRBV7-9 | 13 | CASSLRGNNEQFF | TGTGCCAGCAGCTTAAGGGGGAACAATGAGCAGTTCTTC
- | - | TRBJ2-2 | TRBV13 | 15 | CASSLYTGSPGELFF | TGTGCCAGCAGCTTATATACAGGCTCACCCGGGGAGCTGTTTTTT
- | - | TRBJ1-1 | TRBV7-9 | 12 | CASRQGNTEAFF | TGTGCCAGCAGACAGGGTAACACTGAAGCTTTCTTT
- | - | TRBJ1-6 | TRBV6-6 | 10 | CATKRGPLHF | TGTGCCACCAAACGAGGGCCCCTCCACTTT
- | TRBD1 | TRBJ2-1 | TRBV28 | 14 | CASTPGTGYNEQFF | TGTGCCAGCACCCCCGGGACAGGATACAATGAGCAGTTCTTC
- | - | TRBJ2-5 | TRBV7-6 | 16 | CASSLGGTPGGQTQYF | TGTGCCAGCAGCTTAGGGGGGACCCCCGGGGGGCAGACCCAGTACTTC
- | TRBD1 | TRBJ1-2 | TRBV6-1 | 14 | CASSEADRSYGYTF | TGTGCCAGCAGTGAAGCGGACAGGTCGTATGGCTACACCTTC
once | TRBD2 | TRBJ2-3 | TRBV11-3 | 18 | CASSAYGTSGYRTDTQYF | TGTGCCAGCAGCGCCTACGGGACTAGCGGGTATCGCACAGATACGCAGTATTTT
few | - | TRBJ1-1 | TRBV3-1/TRBV3-2 | 16 | CASSQGQRFLNTEAFF | TGTGCCAGCAGCCAAGGACAGCGTTTTTTGAACACTGAAGCTTTCTTT
- | TRBD1 | TRBJ1-2 | TRBV14 | 15 | CASSQGFGQGGGYTF | TGTGCCAGCAGCCAAGGCTTCGGACAGGGCGGGGGCTACACCTTC
- | TRBD1 | TRBJ1-5 | TRBV7-9 | 15 | CASSLVGGDNQPQHF | TGTGCCAGCAGCTTAGTAGGGGGCGACAATCAGCCCCAGCATTTT
- | - | TRBJ1-5 | TRBV12-3/TRBV12-4 | 13 | CASSSSKGLAQHF | TGTGCCAGCAGTTCATCTAAGGGGTTGGCCCAGCATTTT
once | - | TRBJ1-2 | TRBV29-1 | 13 | CSALLQGNYGYTF | TGCAGCGCCCTGCTACAGGGAAACTATGGCTACACCTTC
- | - | TRBJ2-3 | TRBV19 | 15 | CASSPPPSATDPQYF | TGTGCCAGTAGCCCGCCGCCCTCCGCCACAGATCCGCAGTATTTT
- | - | TRBJ1-2 | TRBV4-3 | 17 | CASSQDLSRDANYGYTF | TGCGCCAGCAGCCAAGATCTTTCGCGGGACGCCAACTATGGCTACACCTTC
few | - | TRBJ2-3 | TRBV29-1 | 13 | CSVGTYDTDTQYF | TGCAGCGTTGGGACTTACGACACAGATACGCAGTATTTT
once | TRBD1 | TRBJ1-2 | TRBV7-6 | 14 | CASSIDQGARGYTF | TGTGCCAGCAGCATTGATCAGGGGGCACGTGGCTACACCTTC
- | - | TRBJ2-4 | TRBV28 | 19 | CASSSLITMPSVAKNIQYF | TGTGCCAGCAGTTCCCTTATAACTATGCCTTCGGTAGCCAAAAACATTCAGTACTTC
- | TRBD2 | TRBJ2-5 | TRBV29-1 | 13 | CSVSSGRVETQYF | TGCAGCGTTTCTAGCGGGAGAGTAGAGACCCAGTACTTC
- | - | TRBJ2-7 | TRBV28 | 15 | CASTPMLASAYEQYF | TGTGCCAGCACCCCTATGTTAGCGAGTGCCTACGAGCAGTACTTC
once | TRBD1 | TRBJ2-2 | TRBV28 | 15 | CASSLRDRDTGELFF | TGTGCCAGCAGCCTCCGGGACAGAGACACCGGGGAGCTGTTTTTT
- | TRBD2 | TRBJ2-2 | TRBV10-2 | 17 | CATRLAGGTLNTGELFF | TGCGCCACCCGACTAGCGGGAGGTACTCTTAACACCGGGGAGCTGTTTTTT
- | - | TRBJ1-4 | TRBV7-7 | 15 | CASSLGGGAGEKLFF | TGTGCCAGCAGCTTAGGAGGAGGGGCGGGTGAAAAACTGTTTTTT
- | TRBD2 | TRBJ2-3 | TRBV28 | 15 | CASSFLAGGTDTQYF | TGTGCCAGCAGTTTTCTAGCGGGAGGCACAGATACGCAGTATTTT
- | - | TRBJ1-6 | TRBV21-1 | 15 | CASSYWDSYNSPLHF | TGTGCCAGCAGCTACTGGGACAGTTATAATTCACCCCTCCACTTT
- | TRBD2 | TRBJ2-1 | TRBV5-1 | 15 | CASSPRTSGGNEQFF | TGCGCCAGCAGCCCTAGGACTAGCGGCGGGAATGAGCAGTTCTTC
- | TRBD2 | TRBJ2-1 | TRBV19 | 14 | CASSIPTSRDEQFF | TGTGCCAGTAGTATCCCGACTAGCAGGGATGAGCAGTTCTTC
- | TRBD2 | TRBJ2-7 | TRBV7-2 | 14 | CASRKREGDYEQYF | TGTGCCAGCAGGAAGCGGGAGGGGGACTACGAGCAGTACTTC
- | TRBD2 | TRBJ2-5 | TRBV7-2 | 17 | CASSLGFSGSVGETQYF | TGTGCCAGCAGCTTGGGGTTTAGCGGGAGTGTCGGAGAGACCCAGTACTTC
- | TRBD2 | TRBJ2-2 | TRBV7-2 | 16 | CASSLLAVANTGELFF | TGTGCCAGCAGCTTACTAGCGGTCGCGAACACCGGGGAGCTGTTTTTT
- | TRBD1 | TRBJ1-2 | TRBV6-2/TRBV6-3 | 13 | CASSGTGNYGYTF | TGTGCCAGCAGTGGGACAGGGAACTATGGCTACACCTTC
- | - | TRBJ1-1 | TRBV3-1/TRBV3-2 | 15 | CASSRRGSEGAEAFF | TGTGCCAGCAGCCGACGGGGATCTGAGGGGGCTGAAGCTTTCTTT
- | TRBD1 | TRBJ1-2 | TRBV25-1 | 14 | CASSGFQGAVGYTF | TGTGCCAGCAGCGGATTTCAGGGGGCGGTTGGCTACACCTTC
- | TRBD2 | TRBJ2-2 | TRBV5-4 | 17 | CASSTTGGGLNTGELFF | TGTGCCAGCAGCACCACCGGCGGGGGGCTGAACACCGGGGAGCTGTTTTTT
few | TRBD1 | TRBJ1-2 | TRBV6-2/TRBV6-3 | 16 | CASSYGPTGGFYGYTF | TGTGCCAGCAGTTATGGCCCAACAGGGGGCTTCTATGGCTACACCTTC